One sample yielded the 12 T cell receptor beta chains listed below, sequenced in a study of T-cell reconstitution after alpha-beta-depleted transplantation in children. It was with unique molecular identifiers that the TCRbeta library was prepared. TCRdb analysed the PCR reads with MiXCR anew, one entry per CDR3 protein. The sample consists of 150,000 to 250,000 distinct CDR3 sequences, 5% to 7.5% of them appearing once. The specimen comprised PBMCs, sampled before TCRalphabeta/CD19-depleted stem cell transplant. The source of these receptors is a girl less than two years old with combined immunodeficiency, due to receive a stem cell transplant.

There are many counts of this clonotype. The chain uses TRBV29-1 and TRBJ2-7; no clear D. From germline, CDR1 is SQVTM and CDR2 ANQGSEA. V lost 4 bases and J lost 2, with 15 bases in between. This CDR3 spans 14 amino acids. CDR3 coding DNA: TGCAGCGTTGTTCCAGGTCAGAAAACCTACGAGCAGTACTTC. This gives the protein CSVVPGQKTYEQYF.

This clonotype was seen a few times. V and J are TRBV11-2 and TRBJ2-3, with 9 bases identical to TRBD1. The trim removed 3 bases at V and 6 bases at J, leaving 10 bases unmatched. Germline values: CDR1 SGHAT, CDR2 FQNNGV. This CDR3 has 16 amino acids. CDR3 sequence (DNA): TGTGCCAGCAGCTTTGTGACAGGGGGTTTCTCGGATACGCAGTATTTT. It encodes CASSFVTGGFSDTQYF.

The sample holds many counts of this clonotype. The V call is TRBV3-1, the J call TRBJ2-2, with D tentatively TRBD1 or TRBD2 (6 bases each). Germline CDR1 and CDR2: LGHDT and YNNKEL (reference sequence). Trimming cost V 6 bases and J 2 bases, with 10 bases left between them. The CDR3 is 14 residues long. The CDR3 loop is CASRGGRNTGELFF. The CDR3 coding sequence is TGTGCCAGCAGAGGGGGGCGAAACACCGGGGAGCTGTTTTTT.

Many counts were recorded for this clonotype. The rearrangement links TRBV11-1 to TRBJ1-3; 8 bases map to TRBD1. Germline trimming cut 5 bases from V and 2 bases from J; bases unmatched to any gene: 14. The germline gives CDR1 SGHAT, CDR2 FQDESV (reference sequence). This CDR3 is 18 amino acids long. The chain's CDR3 is CASSPLPGDRQTGNTIYF. The CDR3 bases are TGTGCCAGCAGCCCGCTCCCCGGGGACAGGCAAACTGGAAACACCATATATTTT.

This clonotype showed up many times. This chain connects TRBV20-1 to TRBJ1-5, with D possibly being TRBD1 (6 bases). This CDR3 contains 13 residues. V was pared by 2 bases and J by 4 bases, with 9 bases between. Germline V gene lookup returns CDR1 DFQATT and CDR2 SNEGSKA (reference sequence). The CDR3 sequence is CSARQGRNQPQHF. CDR3 DNA sequence: TGCAGTGCTAGACAGGGGAGGAATCAGCCCCAGCATTTT.

This clonotype has at least ten counts. The V call is TRBV9, the J call TRBJ2-1; TRBD2 matches 7 bases. V shed 7 bases, J shed 0 bases, and the junction held 22 bases outside the gene matches. CDR3 length: 20 residues. Germline CDR1 SGDLS, CDR2 YYNGEE. CDR3 in DNA: TGTGCCAGCCAAGGGTCGGGGGGAGAGCCTCTAGCGAGCTCCTACAATGAGCAGTTCTTC. It encodes CASQGSGGEPLASSYNEQFF.

This clonotype was seen repeatedly, ten times or more. This rearrangement joins TRBV28 to TRBJ2-7, with D possibly being TRBD1 (6 bases). Germline CDR1 is MDHEN and CDR2 is SYDVKM. The CDR3 has 14 amino acids. V lost 3 bases to trimming and J lost 0 bases, with 9 bases between them. The chain's CDR3 is CASSFLRGSYEQYF. Here the CDR3 DNA reads TGTGCCAGCAGTTTCCTCAGGGGCTCCTACGAGCAGTACTTC.

The table lists this clonotype with many counts. V gene TRBV29-1 combines with J gene TRBJ2-1; 7 nucleotides align to TRBD1. V trimming: 7 bases; J trimming: 9 bases; junction bases outside the gene matches: 12. Per the germline V gene, CDR1 is SQVTM and CDR2 is ANQGSEA. The CDR3 loop spans 13 amino acids. DNA of the CDR3: TGCAGCGGCGACACCCGAGGGGGCGGTGAGCAGTTCTTC. It encodes CSGDTRGGGEQFF.

This clonotype has just a few counts. The CDR3 DNA reads as TGCAGTGCTACCCCGGGACTAGCGGGAGGGACAGATACGCAGTATTTT. It specifies CSATPGLAGGTDTQYF. The J gene is TRBJ2-3, the V gene TRBV20-1, with 16 bases fitting TRBD2. Unmatched junction bases numbered 4, after V lost 4 bases and J lost 3 bases. Germline V gives CDR1 DFQATT, CDR2 SNEGSKA (reference sequence). The CDR3 sequence is 16 residues long.

This clonotype was detected many times. The V gene is TRBV7-8, the J gene TRBJ2-1; TRBD2 matches 9 bases. The V gene's germline CDR1 is SGHVS and CDR2 FQNEAQ. The V segment lost 1 base and the J segment 6 bases; nucleotides outside the gene matches: 7. The CDR3 sequence is 16 residues long. DNA of the CDR3: TGTGCCAGCAGCTTAGAACGGCTAGCGGGGTTCAATGAGCAGTTCTTC. It specifies CASSLERLAGFNEQFF.

This clonotype was detected many times. This sequence joins TRBV27 and TRBJ2-1, with 11 bases fitting TRBD2. Germline V CDR1 and CDR2: MNHEY, SMNVEV (reference sequence). Losses at the gene ends were 6 bases for V and 0 bases for J; bases not matched to a gene: 1. The CDR3 has 15 amino acids. CDR3 loop: CASRTSGVSYNEQFF. DNA of the CDR3: TGTGCCAGCAGGACTAGCGGGGTCTCCTACAATGAGCAGTTCTTC.

The sample holds many counts of this clonotype. The chain employs TRBV29-1 and TRBJ2-6; 9 bases are a match to TRBD1. J was trimmed by 11 bases and V by 6 bases; bases with no gene match: 8. The CDR3 totals 13 residues. Germline CDR1 SQVTM, CDR2 ANQGSEA. CDR3 sequence (DNA): TGCAGCGTCGACCAGGGACAGGGTCACGTCCTGACTTTC. It encodes CSVDQGQGHVLTF.